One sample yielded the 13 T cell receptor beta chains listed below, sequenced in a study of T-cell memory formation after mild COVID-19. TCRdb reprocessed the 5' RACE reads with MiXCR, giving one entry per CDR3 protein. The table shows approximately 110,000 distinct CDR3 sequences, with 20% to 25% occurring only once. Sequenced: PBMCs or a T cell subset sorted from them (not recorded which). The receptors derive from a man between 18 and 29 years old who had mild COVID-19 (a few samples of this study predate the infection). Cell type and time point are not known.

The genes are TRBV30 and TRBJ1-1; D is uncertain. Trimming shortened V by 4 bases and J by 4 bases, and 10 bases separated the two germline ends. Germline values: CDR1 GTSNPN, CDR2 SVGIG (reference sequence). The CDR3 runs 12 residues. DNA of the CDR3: TGTGCCTGGAACCCGTTTCGCACTGAAGCTTTCTTT. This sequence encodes CAWNPFRTEAFF. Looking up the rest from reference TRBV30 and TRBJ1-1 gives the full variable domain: SQTIHQWPATLVQPVGSPLSLECTVEGTSNPNLYWYRQAAGRGLQLLFYSVGIGQISSEVPQNLSASRPQDRQFILSSKKLLLSDSGFYLCAWNPFRTEAFFGQGTRLTVV.

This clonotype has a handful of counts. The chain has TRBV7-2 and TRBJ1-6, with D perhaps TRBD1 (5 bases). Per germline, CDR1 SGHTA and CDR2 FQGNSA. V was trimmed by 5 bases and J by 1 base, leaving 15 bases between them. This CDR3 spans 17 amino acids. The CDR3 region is CASSLPLGASYNSPLHF. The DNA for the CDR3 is TGTGCCAGCAGCCTCCCCCTTGGGGCGTCCTATAATTCACCCCTCCACTTT.

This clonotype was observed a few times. Here the CDR3 reads CASSLGLGLSEAFF. CDR3 coding DNA: TGTGCCAGCAGTCTGGGGCTCGGGTTAAGTGAAGCTTTCTTT. The J gene is TRBJ1-1, the V gene TRBV27, with D maybe TRBD1 (5 bases). Trimming stripped 5 bases from V and 7 bases from J, with 17 bases between. The CDR3 covers 14 residues. The germline gives CDR1 MNHEY, CDR2 SMNVEV (reference sequence).

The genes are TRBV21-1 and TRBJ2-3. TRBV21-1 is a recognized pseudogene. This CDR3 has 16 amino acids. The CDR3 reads CASSSLIIHNTDTQYF. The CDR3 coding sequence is TGTGCCAGCAGCAGTTTGATAATCCACAACACAGATACGCAGTATTTT.

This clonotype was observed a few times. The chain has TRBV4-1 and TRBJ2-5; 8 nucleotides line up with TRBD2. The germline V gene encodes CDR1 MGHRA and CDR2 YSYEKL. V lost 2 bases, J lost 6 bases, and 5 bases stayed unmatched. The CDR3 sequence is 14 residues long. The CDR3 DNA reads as TGCGCCAGCAGCCAAAGGACTAGCTTGAAGACCCAGTACTTC. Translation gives CASSQRTSLKTQYF.

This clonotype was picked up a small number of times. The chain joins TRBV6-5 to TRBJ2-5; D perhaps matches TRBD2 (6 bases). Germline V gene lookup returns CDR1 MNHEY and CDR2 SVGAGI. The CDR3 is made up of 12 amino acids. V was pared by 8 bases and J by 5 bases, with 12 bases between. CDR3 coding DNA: TGTGCCAGCCTAGGAGGAGGGGAGACCCAGTACTTC. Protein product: CASLGGGETQYF.

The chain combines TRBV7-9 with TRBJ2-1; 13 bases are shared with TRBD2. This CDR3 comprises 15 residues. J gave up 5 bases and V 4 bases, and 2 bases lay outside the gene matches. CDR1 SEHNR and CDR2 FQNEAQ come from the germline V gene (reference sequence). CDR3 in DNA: TGTGCCAGCAGCTGGACTAGCGGGGGAGACAATGAGCAGTTCTTC. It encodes CASSWTSGGDNEQFF.

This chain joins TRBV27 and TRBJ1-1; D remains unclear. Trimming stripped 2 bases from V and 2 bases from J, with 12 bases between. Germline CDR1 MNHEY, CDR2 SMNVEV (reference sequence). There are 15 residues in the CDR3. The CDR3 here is CASSLMPAVNTEAFF. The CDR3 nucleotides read TGTGCCAGCAGTTTAATGCCAGCTGTTAACACTGAAGCTTTCTTT.

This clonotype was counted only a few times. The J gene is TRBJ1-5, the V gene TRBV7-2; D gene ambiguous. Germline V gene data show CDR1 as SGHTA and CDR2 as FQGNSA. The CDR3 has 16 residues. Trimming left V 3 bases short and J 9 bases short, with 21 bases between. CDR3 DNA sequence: TGTGCCAGCAGCTTCTCTCCTGGGGTCCCAGGTGGGCCCCAGCATTTT. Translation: CASSFSPGVPGGPQHF.

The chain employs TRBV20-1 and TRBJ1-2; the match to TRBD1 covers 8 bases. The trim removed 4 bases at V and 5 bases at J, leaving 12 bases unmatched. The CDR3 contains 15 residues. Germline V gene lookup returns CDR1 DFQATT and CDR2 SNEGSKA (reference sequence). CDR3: CSAISPGQAKYGYTF. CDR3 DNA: TGCAGTGCTATATCCCCGGGACAGGCGAAGTATGGCTACACCTTC.

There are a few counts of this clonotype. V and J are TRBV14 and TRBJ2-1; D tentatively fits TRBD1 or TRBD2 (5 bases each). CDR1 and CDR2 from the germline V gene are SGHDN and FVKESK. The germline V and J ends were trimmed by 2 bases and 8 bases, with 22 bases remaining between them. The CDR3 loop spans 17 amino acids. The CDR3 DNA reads TGTGCCAGCAGCCAACGTCCCGGGGCTTCCCAAAGACATGAGCAGTTCTTC. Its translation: CASSQRPGASQRHEQFF.

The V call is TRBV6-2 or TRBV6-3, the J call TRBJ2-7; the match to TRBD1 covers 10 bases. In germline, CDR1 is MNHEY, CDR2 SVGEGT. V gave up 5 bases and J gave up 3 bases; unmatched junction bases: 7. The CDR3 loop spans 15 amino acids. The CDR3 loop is CASSQLGQGFYEQYF. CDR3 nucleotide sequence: TGTGCCAGCAGTCAGCTGGGACAGGGGTTCTACGAGCAGTACTTC.

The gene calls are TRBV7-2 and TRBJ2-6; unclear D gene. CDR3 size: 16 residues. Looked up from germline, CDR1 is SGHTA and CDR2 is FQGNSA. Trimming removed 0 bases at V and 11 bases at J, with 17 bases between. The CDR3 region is CASSLAAWKGLHVLTF. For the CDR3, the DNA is TGTGCCAGCAGCTTAGCTGCTTGGAAGGGCTTACACGTCCTGACTTTC.